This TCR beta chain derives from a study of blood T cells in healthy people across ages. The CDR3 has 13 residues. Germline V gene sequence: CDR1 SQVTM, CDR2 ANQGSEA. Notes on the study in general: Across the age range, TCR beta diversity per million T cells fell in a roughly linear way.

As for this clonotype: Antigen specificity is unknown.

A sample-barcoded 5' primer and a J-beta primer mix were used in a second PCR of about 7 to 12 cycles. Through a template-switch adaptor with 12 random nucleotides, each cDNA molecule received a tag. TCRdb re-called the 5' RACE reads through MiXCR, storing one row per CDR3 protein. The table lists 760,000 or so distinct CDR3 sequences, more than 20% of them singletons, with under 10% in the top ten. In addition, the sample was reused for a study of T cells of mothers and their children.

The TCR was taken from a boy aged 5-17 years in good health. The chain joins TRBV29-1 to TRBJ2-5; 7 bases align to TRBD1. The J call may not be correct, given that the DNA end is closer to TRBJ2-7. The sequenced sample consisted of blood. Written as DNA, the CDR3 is TGCAGCGTCACTACAGGGGAAATCAACGAGCAGTACTTC. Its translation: CSVTTGEINEQYF.